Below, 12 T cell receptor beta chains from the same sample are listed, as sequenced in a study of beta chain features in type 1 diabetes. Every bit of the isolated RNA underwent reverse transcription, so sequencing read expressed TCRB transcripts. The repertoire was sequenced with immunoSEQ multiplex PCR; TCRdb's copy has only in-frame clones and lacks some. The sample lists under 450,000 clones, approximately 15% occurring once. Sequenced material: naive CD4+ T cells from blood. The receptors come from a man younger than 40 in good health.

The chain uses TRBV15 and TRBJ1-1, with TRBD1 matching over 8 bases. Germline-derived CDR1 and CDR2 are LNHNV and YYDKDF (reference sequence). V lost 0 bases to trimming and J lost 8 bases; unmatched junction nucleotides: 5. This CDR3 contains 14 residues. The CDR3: CATSRDSGGIEAFF. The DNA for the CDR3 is TGTGCCACCAGCAGAGATTCAGGGGGCATAGAAGCTTTCTTT. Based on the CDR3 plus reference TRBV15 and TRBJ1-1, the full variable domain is DAMVIQNPRYQVTQFGKPVTLSCSQTLNHNVMYWYQQKSSQAPKLLFHYYDKDFNNEADTPDNFQSRRPNTSFCFLDIRSPGLGDTAMYLCATSRDSGGIEAFFGQGTRLTVV.

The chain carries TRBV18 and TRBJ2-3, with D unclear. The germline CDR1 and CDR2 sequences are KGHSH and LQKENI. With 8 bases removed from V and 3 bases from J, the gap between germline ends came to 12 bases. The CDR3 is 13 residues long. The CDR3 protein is CASRNPDTDTQYF. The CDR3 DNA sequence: TGTGCCAGCCGAAATCCGGATACAGATACGCAGTATTTT.

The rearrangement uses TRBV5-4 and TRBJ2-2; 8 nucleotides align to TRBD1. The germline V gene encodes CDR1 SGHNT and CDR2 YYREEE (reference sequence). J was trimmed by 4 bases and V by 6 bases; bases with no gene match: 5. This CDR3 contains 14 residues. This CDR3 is CASTHRGSTGELFF. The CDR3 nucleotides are TGTGCCAGCACGCACAGGGGGTCCACCGGGGAGCTGTTTTTT.

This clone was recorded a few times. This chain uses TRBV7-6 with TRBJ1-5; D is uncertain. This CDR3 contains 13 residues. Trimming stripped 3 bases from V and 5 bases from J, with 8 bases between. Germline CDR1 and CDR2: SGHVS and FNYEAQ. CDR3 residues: CASSLEQDQPQHF. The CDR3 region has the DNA TGTGCCAGCAGCTTGGAGCAAGATCAGCCCCAGCATTTT.

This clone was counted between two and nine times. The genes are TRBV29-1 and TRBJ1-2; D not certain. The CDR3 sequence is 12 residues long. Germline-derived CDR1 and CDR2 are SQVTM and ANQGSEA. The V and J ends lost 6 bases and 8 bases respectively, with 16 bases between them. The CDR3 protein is CSVSLNSGGYTF. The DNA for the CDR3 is TGCAGCGTCTCTCTCAACTCGGGGGGCTACACCTTC.

The CDR3 DNA follows: TGTGCCATCAGGATCAGGTCGGGAGAGACCCAGTACTTC. Its protein is CAIRIRSGETQYF. This chain joins TRBV10-3 and TRBJ2-5; D remains unclear. Per germline, CDR1 ENHRY and CDR2 SYGVKD. This CDR3 has 13 amino acids. Trimming pared 6 bases from V and 4 bases from J, leaving 12 bases between.

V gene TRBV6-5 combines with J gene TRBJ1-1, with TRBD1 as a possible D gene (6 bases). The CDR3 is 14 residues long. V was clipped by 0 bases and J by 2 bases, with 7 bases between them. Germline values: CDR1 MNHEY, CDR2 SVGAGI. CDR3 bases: TGTGCCAGCAGTTACTCGACAGGAAACACTGAAGCTTTCTTT. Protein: CASSYSTGNTEAFF.

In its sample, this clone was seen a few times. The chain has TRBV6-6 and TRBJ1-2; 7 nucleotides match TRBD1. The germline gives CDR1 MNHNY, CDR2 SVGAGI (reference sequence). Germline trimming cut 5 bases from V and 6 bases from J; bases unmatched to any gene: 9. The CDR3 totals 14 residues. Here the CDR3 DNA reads TGTGCCAGCAGTGTCACAGGGGTCGTGGATGGCTACACCTTC. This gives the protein CASSVTGVVDGYTF.

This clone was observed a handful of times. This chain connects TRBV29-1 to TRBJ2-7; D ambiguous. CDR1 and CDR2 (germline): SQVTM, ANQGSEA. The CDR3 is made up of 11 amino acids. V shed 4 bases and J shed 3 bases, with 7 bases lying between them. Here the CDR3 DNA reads TGCAGCGTTGCCCTCAACTACGAGCAGTACTTC. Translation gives CSVALNYEQYF.

This CDR3 is CSVEAAPNTEAFF. The CDR3 region has the DNA TGCAGCGTTGAGGCAGCCCCGAACACTGAAGCTTTCTTT. V gene TRBV29-1 combines with J gene TRBJ1-1; D remains unclear. V lost 3 bases to trimming and J lost 1 base, with 9 bases between them. The CDR3 has 13 residues. Germline CDR1 SQVTM, CDR2 ANQGSEA. Supplemented by reference TRBV29-1 and TRBJ1-1, the full variable domain reads SAVISQKPSRDICQRGTSLTIQCQVDSQVTMMFWYRQQPGQSLTLIATANQGSEATYESGFVIDKFPISRPNLTFSTLTVSNMSPEDSSIYLCSVEAAPNTEAFFGQGTRLTVV.

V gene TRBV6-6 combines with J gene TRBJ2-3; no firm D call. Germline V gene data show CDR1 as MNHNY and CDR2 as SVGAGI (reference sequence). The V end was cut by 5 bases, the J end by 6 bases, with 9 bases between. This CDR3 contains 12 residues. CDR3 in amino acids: CASSTVGDTQYF. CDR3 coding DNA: TGTGCCAGCAGTACCGTCGGGGATACGCAGTATTTT.

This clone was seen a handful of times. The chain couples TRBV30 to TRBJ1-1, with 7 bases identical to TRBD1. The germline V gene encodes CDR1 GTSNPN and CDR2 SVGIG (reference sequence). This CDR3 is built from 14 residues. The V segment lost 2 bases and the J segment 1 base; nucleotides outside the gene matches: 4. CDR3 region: CAWSLRDRNTEAFF. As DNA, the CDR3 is TGTGCCTGGAGTCTACGGGACAGGAACACTGAAGCTTTCTTT.